One and the same sample provided the 2 T cell receptor beta chains below, sequenced in a study of cytomegalovirus exposure and HLA in healthy donors (dated by TCRdb to about 2017). The protocol used for the library was the immunoSEQ multiplex PCR assay. The multiplex PCR relied on a mix of 60 forward primers for TCR Vbeta segments and 13 reverse primers for TCR Jbeta segments. Entries here come from immuneACCESS through TCRdb and include only in-frame sequences with V and J called. Some clones fail to appear in such tables; in the studies checked, an unresolved V gene covers under half of the shortfall, and the cause of the remainder is unknown. The sample records around 110,000 clones, about 70% of which are singletons. The ten largest clones represent about 0.92% of the sample. The sample taken for sequencing was PBMCs. All receptors come from a woman between 25 and 40 years old in good health and CMV-seronegative.

This clone was observed once. This chain uses TRBV27 with TRBJ1-2; 9 bases line up with TRBD1. Trimming cost V 6 bases and J 5 bases; bases outside gene matches: 4. Germline V CDR1 and CDR2: MNHEY, SMNVEV (reference sequence). The CDR3 sequence is 13 residues long. CDR3 region: CASSPGQGYGYTF. The CDR3 DNA is TGTGCCAGCAGCCCGGGACAGGGTTATGGCTACACCTTC.

This chain joins TRBV6-5 and TRBJ1-4; no definite D call. Trimming took 5 bases from V and 5 from J, leaving 12 bases between them. CDR1 is MNHEY and CDR2 is SVGAGI in the germline V gene. The CDR3 runs to 14 residues. CDR3 in DNA: TGTGCCAGCAGTAAGGTGGGCGCGAATGAAAAACTGTTTTTT. Translated: CASSKVGANEKLFF.